A single sample gave rise to the 2 T cell receptor beta chains below, sequenced in a study of technical replicates of blood from several donors (dated by TCRdb to about 2017). Library prep was done by the immunoSEQ multiplex PCR assay. TCRdb's version of the immuneACCESS table is confined to in-frame rearrangements and falls short of the full clone set. An unresolved V gene accounts for under half of the shortfall where checked; the remainder is of unknown origin. This sample has tens of thousands of clones in its table, and 90% to 95% of those were observed once. Under 0.3% of the sample comes from the top ten. Sample: T cells isolated from PBMCs. The source of these receptors is a human donor in good health.

The chain joins TRBV6-1 to TRBJ2-1; 9 nucleotides agree with TRBD1. CDR1 is MNHNS, CDR2 SASEGT, per germline. The CDR3 sequence is 15 residues long. V shed 2 bases and J 9 bases; nucleotides not matched to a gene: 8. The CDR3 DNA reads as TGTGCCAGCAGTGAACCTGGGACAGGGTTTTTTGAGCAGTTCTTC. This translates into CASSEPGTGFFEQFF.

J is TRBJ2-3 and V is TRBV5-1; TRBD1 might be the D (5 bases). The CDR3 extends over 19 amino acids. CDR1 and CDR2 (germline): SGHRS, YFSETQ. V was clipped by 1 base and J by 2 bases, with 23 bases between them. The CDR3 spells CASSLRWQGRDLLTDTQYF. The CDR3 region has the DNA TGCGCCAGCAGCTTGAGGTGGCAGGGTCGAGACTTGCTCACAGATACGCAGTATTTT.